The source of this T cell receptor (beta chain) is a study of blood T cell repertoires in COVID-19. The overall study: Acute and convalescent COVID-19 specimens originated in the United States, Italy and Spain. Sources were T cells, B-cell-depleted T cells, or PBMCs; the material itself was cDNA or gDNA.

In the original processing: Researchers report that nucleated cell counts were estimated from reference gene primer amplification. Assay used: immunoSEQ multiplex PCR; TCRdb lists only in-frame clones, some missing. V, J and clone size are those of that table, while D and trimming were read from the DNA. The sample contains over 150,000 clones, approximately 91% of which appear only once. CDR1 is MGHRA, CDR2 YSYEKL, per germline. This CDR3 contains 17 residues. Trimming at V came to 0 bases and at J to 3 bases, leaving 10 bases not matched to a gene. V is TRBV4-1 and J is TRBJ2-7; TRBD2 matches 8 bases. Input material: peripheral blood. The source is a man younger than 35 with acute or convalescent COVID-19. For the CDR3, the DNA is TGCGCCAGCAGCCAAGACCCGTCAATAGCGGGGTTCTACGAGCAGTACTTC. Translated, it gives CASSQDPSIAGFYEQYF.